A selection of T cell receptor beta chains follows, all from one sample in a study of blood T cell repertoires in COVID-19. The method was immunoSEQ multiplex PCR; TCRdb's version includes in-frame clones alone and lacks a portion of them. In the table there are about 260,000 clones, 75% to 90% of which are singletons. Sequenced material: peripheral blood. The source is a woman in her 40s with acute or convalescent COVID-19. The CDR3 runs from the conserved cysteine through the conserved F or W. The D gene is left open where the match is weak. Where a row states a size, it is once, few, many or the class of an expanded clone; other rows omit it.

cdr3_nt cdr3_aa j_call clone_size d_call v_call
TGCGCCAGCAGCTTGGCGTCAGGGGATCAGCCCCAGCATTTT CASSLASGDQPQHF TRBJ1-5 . . TRBV5-1
TGTGCCATCAGTGACCAGGCCTCAGCTAACTATGGCTACACCTTC CAISDQASANYGYTF TRBJ1-2 few . TRBV10-3
TGTGCCAGCAGTGGAGGACAGGTCAATCAGCCCCAGCATTTT CASSGGQVNQPQHF TRBJ1-5 . TRBD1 TRBV2
TGCAGCGGGGAGGACAGGGGAAACACCATATATTTT CSGEDRGNTIYF TRBJ1-3 few TRBD1 TRBV29-1
TGTGCCAGCAGTCCCACGACACCTTATGGCTACACCTTC CASSPTTPYGYTF TRBJ1-2 . . TRBV5-6
TGTGCCAGCAGTGTGGTAGCGGGGGGACAAGAGACCCAGTACTTC CASSVVAGGQETQYF TRBJ2-5 . TRBD2 TRBV6-4
TGTGCCAGTAGTAGTGGGCACATGGAGGATCAGCCCCAGCATTTT CASSSGHMEDQPQHF TRBJ1-5 . . TRBV19
TGTGCCAGCGGGCCGCCGGCGGCCAAAAACATTCAGTACTTC CASGPPAAKNIQYF TRBJ2-4 once . TRBV6-6
TGTGCCAGCAGACCCGGACAGTTCCCCGAAAAACTGTTTTTT CASRPGQFPEKLFF TRBJ1-4 . . TRBV2
TGTGCCAGCAGCTTATCGGCAGGGGAAAAAAATCAGCCCCAGCATTTT CASSLSAGEKNQPQHF TRBJ1-5 . . TRBV7-3
TGTGCCTGGGGGCTCGGGCAGCGGACCGGGGAGCTGTTTTTT CAWGLGQRTGELFF TRBJ2-2 . . TRBV30
TGTGCCAGCACCCCGAACCGGGCCCCTAGCGCTGAAGCTTTCTTT CASTPNRAPSAEAFF TRBJ1-1 . . TRBV7-6
TGTGCCAGCAGCCCTGGGTGGACTAGCGGGCGAGCAGATACGCAGTATTTT CASSPGWTSGRADTQYF TRBJ2-3 . TRBD2 TRBV5-4
TGTGCCAGCCGGGAGGGGCAGGGAGGCGAGAACACTGAAGCTTTCTTT CASREGQGGENTEAFF TRBJ1-1 . . TRBV2
TGTGCCAGCTTAGACCCGACAGGGATTGATCAGCCCCAGCATTTT CASLDPTGIDQPQHF TRBJ1-5 . TRBD1 TRBV6-4
TGTGCCAGCAGCGTGCGCACCGGGGAGCTGTTTTTT CASSVRTGELFF TRBJ2-2 . . TRBV9
TGTGCCAGCAGTTTACTGTCGGGGGTGAGTGGCTACACCTTC CASSLLSGVSGYTF TRBJ1-2 . . TRBV27
TGTGCCACCAGTGATTTGGGTAGAGAAGGGAGAGAGACCCAGTACTTC CATSDLGREGRETQYF TRBJ2-5 . . TRBV24-1
TGTGCCAGCAGCTTACGACGCAACGCCCGAGGGACCCAGTACTTC CASSLRRNARGTQYF TRBJ2-5 . . TRBV11-2
TGTGCTAGTGGTTTCGCTGCCGAAAACGTAGTGGAGGGAGATACGCAGTATTTT CASGFAAENVVEGDTQYF TRBJ2-3 . . TRBV12-5
TGTGCCAGCAGCGTCGGCCCCGGGGTTTTGGGGCAGCCCCAGCATTTT CASSVGPGVLGQPQHF TRBJ1-5 many . TRBV9
TGTGCCAGCACTACTAGCGGGACTACGGGGGCCCAGTACTTC CASTTSGTTGAQYF TRBJ2-5 . TRBD2 TRBV27
TGCGCCAGCAGCCGCCAGACTAGCGTCACTAGCACAGATACGCAGTATTTT CASSRQTSVTSTDTQYF TRBJ2-3 . TRBD2 TRBV4-1
TGTGCCAGCAGTTCCCCGGGTGCCCTACAGTATTTT CASSSPGALQYF TRBJ2-3 . . TRBV7-2